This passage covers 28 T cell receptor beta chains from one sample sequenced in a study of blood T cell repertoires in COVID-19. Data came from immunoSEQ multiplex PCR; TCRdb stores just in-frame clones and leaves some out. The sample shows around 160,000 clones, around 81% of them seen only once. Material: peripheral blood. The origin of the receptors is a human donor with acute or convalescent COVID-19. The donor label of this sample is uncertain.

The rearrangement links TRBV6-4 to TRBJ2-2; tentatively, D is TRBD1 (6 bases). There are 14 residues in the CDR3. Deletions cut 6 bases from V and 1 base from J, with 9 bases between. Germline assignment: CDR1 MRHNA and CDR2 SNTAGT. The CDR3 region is CASSLTGNTGELFF. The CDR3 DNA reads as TGTGCCAGCAGCTTGACAGGGAACACCGGGGAGCTGTTTTTT.

Here the CDR3 DNA reads TGTGCCAGCACCAATAGCGGGGAGGCAGATACGCAGTATTTT. This gives the protein CASTNSGEADTQYF. V is TRBV6-5 and J is TRBJ2-3, with TRBD2 matching over 8 bases. Germline assignment: CDR1 MNHEY and CDR2 SVGAGI. CDR3 size: 14 residues. The trim removed 7 bases at V and 4 bases at J, leaving 7 bases unmatched.

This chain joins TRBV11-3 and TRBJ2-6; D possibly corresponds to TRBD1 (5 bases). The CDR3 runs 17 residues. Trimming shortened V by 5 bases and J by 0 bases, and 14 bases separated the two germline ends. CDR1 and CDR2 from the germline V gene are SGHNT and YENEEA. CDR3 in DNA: TGTGCCAGCAGCCCCGCCCAGGGAAGCTCTGGGGCCAACGTCCTGACTTTC. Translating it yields CASSPAQGSSGANVLTF.

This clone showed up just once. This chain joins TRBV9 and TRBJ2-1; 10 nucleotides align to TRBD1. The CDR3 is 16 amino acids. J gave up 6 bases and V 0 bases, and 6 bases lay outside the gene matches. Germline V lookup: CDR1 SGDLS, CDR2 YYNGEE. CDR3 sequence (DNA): TGTGCCAGCAGCGTAGAAGACAGGGGGCTCGGCAATGAGCAGTTCTTC. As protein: CASSVEDRGLGNEQFF.

The CDR3 nucleotides read TGTGCCAGCAGCTCGGAGACAGGGGCTTTCTCTGGAAACACCATATATTTT. As protein: CASSSETGAFSGNTIYF. This chain joins TRBV5-5 and TRBJ1-3, with 8 bases matching TRBD1. The CDR3 has 17 residues. From germline, CDR1 is SGHKS and CDR2 YYEKEE (reference sequence). V lost 3 bases, J lost 0 bases, and 8 bases stayed unmatched.

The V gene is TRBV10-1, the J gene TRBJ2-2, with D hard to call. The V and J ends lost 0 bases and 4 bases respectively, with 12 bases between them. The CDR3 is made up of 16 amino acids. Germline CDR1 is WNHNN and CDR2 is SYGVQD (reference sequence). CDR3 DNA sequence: TGCGCCAGCAGTGAGTCGAGACAATTGATCACCGGGGAGCTGTTTTTT. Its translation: CASSESRQLITGELFF.

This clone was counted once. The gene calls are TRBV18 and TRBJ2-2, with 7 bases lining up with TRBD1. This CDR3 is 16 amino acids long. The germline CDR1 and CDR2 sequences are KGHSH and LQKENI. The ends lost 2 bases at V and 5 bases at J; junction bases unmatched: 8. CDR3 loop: CASSPSTGARTGELFF. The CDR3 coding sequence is TGTGCCAGCTCACCAAGTACAGGGGCTAGGACCGGGGAGCTGTTTTTT. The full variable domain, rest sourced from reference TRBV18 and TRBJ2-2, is NAGVMQNPRHLVRRRGQEARLRCSPMKGHSHVYWYRQLPEEGLKFMVYLQKENIIDESGMPKERFSAEFPKEGPSILRIQQVVRGDSAAYFCASSPSTGARTGELFFGEGSRLTVL.

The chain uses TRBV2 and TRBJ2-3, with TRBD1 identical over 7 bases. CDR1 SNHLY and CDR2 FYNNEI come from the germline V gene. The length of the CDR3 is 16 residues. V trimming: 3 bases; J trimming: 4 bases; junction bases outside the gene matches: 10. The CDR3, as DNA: TGTGCCAGCAGTGACCAACCTCGACAGGGCTCAGATACGCAGTATTTT. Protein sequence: CASSDQPRQGSDTQYF.

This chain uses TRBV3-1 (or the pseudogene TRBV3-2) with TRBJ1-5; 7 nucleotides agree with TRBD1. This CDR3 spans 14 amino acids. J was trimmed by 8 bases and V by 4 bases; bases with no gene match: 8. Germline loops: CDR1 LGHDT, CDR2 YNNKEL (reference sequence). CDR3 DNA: TGTGCCAGCAGCCCGTCGACAGGGTTGGAGCCCCAGCATTTT. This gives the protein CASSPSTGLEPQHF.

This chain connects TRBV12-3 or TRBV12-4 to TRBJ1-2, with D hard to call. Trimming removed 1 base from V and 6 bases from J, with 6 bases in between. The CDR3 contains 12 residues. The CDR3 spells CASSLGGDGYTF. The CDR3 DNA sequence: TGTGCCAGCAGTTTAGGGGGAGATGGCTACACCTTC.

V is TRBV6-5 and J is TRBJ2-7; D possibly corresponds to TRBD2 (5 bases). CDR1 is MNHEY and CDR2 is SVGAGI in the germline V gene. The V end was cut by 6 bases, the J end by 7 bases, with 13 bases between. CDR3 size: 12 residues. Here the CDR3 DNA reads TGTGCCAGCAGGTCGACCGGCGGGGAGCAGTACGTC. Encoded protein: CASRSTGGEQYV.

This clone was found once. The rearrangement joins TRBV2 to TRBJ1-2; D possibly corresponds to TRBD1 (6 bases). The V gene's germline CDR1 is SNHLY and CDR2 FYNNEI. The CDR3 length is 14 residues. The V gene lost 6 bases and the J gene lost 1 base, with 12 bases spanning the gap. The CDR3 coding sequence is TGTGCCAGCAGCCCGGGACAAAATAACTATGGCTACACCTTC. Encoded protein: CASSPGQNNYGYTF.

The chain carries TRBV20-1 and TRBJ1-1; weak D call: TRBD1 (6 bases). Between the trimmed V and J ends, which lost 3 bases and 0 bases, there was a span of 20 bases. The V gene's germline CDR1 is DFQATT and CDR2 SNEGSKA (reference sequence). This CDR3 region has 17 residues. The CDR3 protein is CSASFGGQDFMNTEAFF. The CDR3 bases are TGCAGTGCTAGTTTCGGGGGGCAGGACTTCATGAACACTGAAGCTTTCTTT.

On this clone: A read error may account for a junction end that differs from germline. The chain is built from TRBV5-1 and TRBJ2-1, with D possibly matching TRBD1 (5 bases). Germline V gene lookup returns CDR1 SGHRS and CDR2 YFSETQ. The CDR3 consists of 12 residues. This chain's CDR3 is CASRFGSDKRIF. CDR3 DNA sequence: TGCGCCAGCAGGTTTGGGTCGGACAAGAGGATCTTC.

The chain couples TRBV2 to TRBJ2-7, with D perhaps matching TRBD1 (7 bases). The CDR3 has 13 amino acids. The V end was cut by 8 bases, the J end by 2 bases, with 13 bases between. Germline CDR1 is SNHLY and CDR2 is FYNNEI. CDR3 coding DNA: TGTGCCAGCGGAGGGGACAGTACCTACGAGCAGTACGTC. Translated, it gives CASGGDSTYEQYV.

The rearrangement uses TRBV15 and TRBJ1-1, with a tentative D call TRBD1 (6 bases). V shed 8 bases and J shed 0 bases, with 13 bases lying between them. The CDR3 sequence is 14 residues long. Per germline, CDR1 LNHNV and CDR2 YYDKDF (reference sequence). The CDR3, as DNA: TGTGCCACCCGTGAAGGACAGCTGAACACTGAAGCTTTCTTT. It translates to CATREGQLNTEAFF. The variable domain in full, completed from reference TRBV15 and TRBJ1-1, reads DAMVIQNPRYQVTQFGKPVTLSCSQTLNHNVMYWYQQKSSQAPKLLFHYYDKDFNNEADTPDNFQSRRPNTSFCFLDIRSPGLGDTAMYLCATREGQLNTEAFFGQGTRLTVV.

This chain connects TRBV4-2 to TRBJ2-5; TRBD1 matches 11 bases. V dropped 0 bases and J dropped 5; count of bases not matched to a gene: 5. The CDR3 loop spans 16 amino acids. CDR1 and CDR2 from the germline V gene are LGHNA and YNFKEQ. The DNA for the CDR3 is TGTGCCAGCAGCCAAGAAAGGACAGGGGGCGCGGAGACCCAGTACTTC. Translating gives CASSQERTGGAETQYF.

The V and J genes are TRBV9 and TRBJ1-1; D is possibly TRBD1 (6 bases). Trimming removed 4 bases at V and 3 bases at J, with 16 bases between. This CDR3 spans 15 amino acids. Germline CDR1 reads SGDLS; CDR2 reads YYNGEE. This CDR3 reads CASSPGGGLYTEAFF. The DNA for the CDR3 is TGTGCCAGCAGCCCCGGCGGGGGCTTGTACACTGAAGCTTTCTTT.

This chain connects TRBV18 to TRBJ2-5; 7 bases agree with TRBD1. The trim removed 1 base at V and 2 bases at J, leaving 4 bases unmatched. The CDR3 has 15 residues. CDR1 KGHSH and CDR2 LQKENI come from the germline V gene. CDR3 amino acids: CASSPQGASQETQYF. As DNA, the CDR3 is TGTGCCAGCTCACCACAGGGGGCAAGTCAAGAGACCCAGTACTTC.

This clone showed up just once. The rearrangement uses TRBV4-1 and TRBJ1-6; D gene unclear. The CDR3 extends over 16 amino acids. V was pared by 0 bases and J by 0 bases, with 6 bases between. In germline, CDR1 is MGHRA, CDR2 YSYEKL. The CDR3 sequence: CASSQEKSSYNSPLHF. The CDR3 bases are TGCGCCAGCAGCCAAGAAAAGAGCTCCTATAATTCACCCCTCCACTTT.

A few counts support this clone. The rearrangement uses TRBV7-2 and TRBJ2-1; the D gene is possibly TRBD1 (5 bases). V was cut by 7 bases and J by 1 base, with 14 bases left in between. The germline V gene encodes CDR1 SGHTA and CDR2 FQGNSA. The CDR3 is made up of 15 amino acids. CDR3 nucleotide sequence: TGTGCCAGCACCCGATCAGGGCAATCCTACAATGAGCAGTTCTTC. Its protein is CASTRSGQSYNEQFF.

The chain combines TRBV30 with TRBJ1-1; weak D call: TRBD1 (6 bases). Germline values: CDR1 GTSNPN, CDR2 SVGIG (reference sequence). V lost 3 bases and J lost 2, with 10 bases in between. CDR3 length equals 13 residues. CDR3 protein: CAWRRTVNTEAFF. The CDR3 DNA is TGTGCCTGGAGGAGGACAGTAAACACTGAAGCTTTCTTT. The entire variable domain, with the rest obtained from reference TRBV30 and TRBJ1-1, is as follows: SQTIHQWPATLVQPVGSPLSLECTVEGTSNPNLYWYRQAAGRGLQLLFYSVGIGQISSEVPQNLSASRPQDRQFILSSKKLLLSDSGFYLCAWRRTVNTEAFFGQGTRLTVV.

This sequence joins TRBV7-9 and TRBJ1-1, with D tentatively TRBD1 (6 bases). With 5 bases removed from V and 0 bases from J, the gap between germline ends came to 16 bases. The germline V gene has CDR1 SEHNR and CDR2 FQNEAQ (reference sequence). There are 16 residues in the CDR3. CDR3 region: CASSPRSGQLNTEAFF. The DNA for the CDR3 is TGTGCCAGCAGCCCCAGGTCCGGACAGTTGAACACTGAAGCTTTCTTT.

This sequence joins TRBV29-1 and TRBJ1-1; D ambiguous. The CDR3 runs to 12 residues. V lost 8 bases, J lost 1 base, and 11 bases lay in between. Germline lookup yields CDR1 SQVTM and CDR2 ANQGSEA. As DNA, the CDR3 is TGCAGCTGCGTGGGAGAGAACACTGAAGCTTTCTTT. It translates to CSCVGENTEAFF.

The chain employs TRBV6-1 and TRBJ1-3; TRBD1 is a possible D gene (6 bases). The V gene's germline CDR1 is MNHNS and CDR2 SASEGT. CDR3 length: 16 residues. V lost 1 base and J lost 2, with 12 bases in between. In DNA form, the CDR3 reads TGTGCCAGCAGTGAAGGGGGGGGGCAGACTGGAAACACCATATATTTT. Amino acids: CASSEGGGQTGNTIYF.

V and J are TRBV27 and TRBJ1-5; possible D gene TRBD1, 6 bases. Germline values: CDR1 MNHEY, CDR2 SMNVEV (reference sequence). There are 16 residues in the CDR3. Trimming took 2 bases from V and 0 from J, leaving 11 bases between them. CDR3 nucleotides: TGTGCCAGCAGTTTAACAGGGTTGTATAGCAATCAGCCCCAGCATTTT. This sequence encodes CASSLTGLYSNQPQHF.

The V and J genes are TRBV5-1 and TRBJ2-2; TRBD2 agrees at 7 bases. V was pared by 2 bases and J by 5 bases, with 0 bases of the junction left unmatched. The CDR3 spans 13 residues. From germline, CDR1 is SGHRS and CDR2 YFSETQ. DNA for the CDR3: TGCGCCAGCAGCTTTAGCGGGACCGGGGAGCTGTTTTTT. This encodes CASSFSGTGELFF.

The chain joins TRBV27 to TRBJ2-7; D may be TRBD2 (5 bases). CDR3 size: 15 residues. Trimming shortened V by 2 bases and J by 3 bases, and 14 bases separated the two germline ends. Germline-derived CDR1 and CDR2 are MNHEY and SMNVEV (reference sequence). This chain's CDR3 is CASSLKLDPFYEQYV. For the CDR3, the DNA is TGTGCCAGCAGTTTAAAACTAGATCCCTTCTACGAGCAGTACGTC.